The clone carrying this TCR beta chain was detected only once. Profiling relied on immunoSEQ multiplex PCR, and the TCRdb table lists in-frame clones only, not all of them. Here the sample spans 440,000 or so clones, about 91% being singletons. This record comes from a study of blood T cell repertoires in COVID-19. Sample: peripheral blood. The clonotype originates from a woman aged 40 to 50 with COVID-19, enrolled during active disease.

CDR3 residues: CASSFSGAVSNQPQHF. DNA of the CDR3: TGTGCCAGCAGCTTTTCTGGGGCTGTAAGCAATCAGCCCCAGCATTTT. The chain recombines TRBV5-6 with TRBJ1-5, with D maybe TRBD1 (5 bases). Germline lookup yields CDR1 SGHDT and CDR2 YYEEEE. Trimming removed 2 bases at V and 1 base at J, with 13 bases between. The CDR3 length is 16 residues.